This TCR beta chain was captured by sequencing in a study of OX40 agonist ivuxolimab in advanced cancers. Looking at the study overall: The mean age was roughly 60 years, ranging from 23 to 79, with approximately 85% of participants male. Partial responses were achieved by three patients, one with hepatocellular carcinoma and two with cutaneous melanoma.

The study sampled blood at baseline, cycle 4 day 1, and cycle 7 day 1. Findings and limits, study-wide: Averaging showed that CD8+ T cells had more expanded clones than CD4+ did.

The CDR3 totals 15 residues. The germline V gene encodes CDR1 SGHRS and CDR2 YFSETQ. V shed 0 bases and J shed 2 bases, with 11 bases lying between them. About this clone itself: Its antigen is unidentified.

Libraries were prepared by immunoSEQ multiplex PCR; TCRdb keeps only in-frame clonotypes and omits some of them. The data contain more than 45,000 clones, about 88% of them singletons. The source was CD4+ or CD8+ T cells sorted from blood, collected in a trial of the OX40 agonist ivuxolimab. This TCR came from an adult with an advanced solid tumor such as melanoma, head and neck, liver or kidney cancer. The chain uses TRBV5-1 and TRBJ1-1; D unclear. The CDR3: CASSLEEGLNTEAFF. Written as DNA, the CDR3 is TGCGCCAGCAGCTTGGAAGAGGGCCTAAACACTGAAGCTTTCTTT.